This entry lists 8 T cell receptor beta chains sequenced from one sample in a study of T cell responses to AZD1222 COVID-19 vaccine. TCRdb keeps only in-frame clones here, not all; method: immunoSEQ multiplex PCR. The top ten clones hold less than 3% of a sample with some 150,000 clones, roughly 92% of them seen once. The specimen was peripheral blood, collected on day 0 of AZD1222 vaccination. These receptors were taken from an adult in good health.

The chain is built from TRBV6-1 and TRBJ2-1; 14 nucleotides agree with TRBD2. The CDR3 is made up of 14 amino acids. V gave up 3 bases and J gave up 13 bases; unmatched junction bases: 5. Germline values: CDR1 MNHNS, CDR2 SASEGT. For the CDR3, the DNA is TGTGCCAGCAGTGATGGACTAGCGGGAGGATGTCAGTTCTTC. Translation: CASSDGLAGGCQFF.

The chain carries TRBV6-1 and TRBJ2-7; D possibly corresponds to TRBD1 (5 bases). Deletions cut 5 bases from V and 5 bases from J, with 10 bases between. CDR3 length equals 12 residues. The germline gives CDR1 MNHNS, CDR2 SASEGT. The DNA of the CDR3 is TGTGCCAGCAGTCAAGGGGTGCACGAGCAGTACTTC. As protein: CASSQGVHEQYF.

V is TRBV19 and J is TRBJ1-2; possible D gene TRBD1, 6 bases. From germline, CDR1 is LNHDA and CDR2 SQIVND (reference sequence). CDR3 length equals 12 residues. V was trimmed by 9 bases and J by 7 bases, leaving 15 bases between them. This CDR3 reads CASSIRGSGYTF. For the CDR3, the DNA is TGTGCCAGCTCTATCAGGGGTTCTGGCTACACCTTC.

This clone is a singleton in its sample. This chain uses TRBV19 with TRBJ2-7, with 9 bases identical to TRBD1. CDR3 length equals 16 residues. V lost 3 bases and J lost 4; bases outside the gene matches: 10. CDR1 is LNHDA and CDR2 is SQIVND in the germline V gene (reference sequence). The CDR3 loop is CASSISPGTGRYEQYF. CDR3 sequence (DNA): TGTGCCAGTAGTATTTCTCCCGGGACAGGGAGGTACGAGCAGTACTTC.

The rearrangement links TRBV6-5 to TRBJ1-3, with unresolved D. The CDR3 runs to 14 residues. Trimming stripped 6 bases from V and 2 bases from J, with 11 bases between. From germline, CDR1 is MNHEY and CDR2 SVGAGI. The CDR3 loop is CASRDTWTGNTIYF. DNA of the CDR3: TGTGCCAGCAGAGACACGTGGACTGGAAACACCATATATTTT.

The rearrangement links TRBV4-1 to TRBJ2-7; tentative D call: TRBD2 (6 bases). The CDR3 is 15 residues long. Deletions cut 2 bases from V and 3 bases from J, with 14 bases between. Germline-derived CDR1 and CDR2 are MGHRA and YSYEKL. CDR3 DNA: TGCGCCAGCAGCCAACCGGGACTCGATGTCTACGAGCAGTACTTC. This codes for CASSQPGLDVYEQYF.

The chain has TRBV25-1 and TRBJ2-7; D not resolved. The V end was cut by 4 bases, the J end by 3 bases, with 4 bases between. The CDR3 runs 11 residues. Germline V CDR1 and CDR2: MGHDK, SYGVNS. This CDR3 is CASSAGYEQYF. Here the CDR3 DNA reads TGTGCCAGCAGTGCGGGCTACGAGCAGTACTTC.

This chain uses TRBV12-3 or TRBV12-4 with TRBJ2-5, with D perhaps TRBD2 (6 bases). V gave up 3 bases and J gave up 11 bases, with 10 bases separating them. The CDR3 loop spans 11 amino acids. CDR3 nucleotide sequence: TGTGCCAGCAGTTTGGTAGCGGCACAGTACTTC. Amino acid sequence: CASSLVAAQYF.